This TCR beta chain was captured by sequencing in a study of neurological immune-mediated disorders. After removal of 4 bases from V and 6 bases from J, the junction contained 16 bases not matched to a gene. Germline lookup yields CDR1 MNHNS and CDR2 SASEGT. This CDR3 has 17 residues. MiXCR, run by TCRdb on the 5' RACE reads, gives a single entry per CDR3 protein. The sample lists 20,000 to 25,000 distinct CDR3 sequences; approximately 15% were seen once. Sequenced material: CD8+ T cells from blood. The TCR comes from a woman between 18 and 30 years old with multiple sclerosis. The chain joins TRBV6-1 to TRBJ2-7, with 9 nucleotides matching TRBD1. In DNA form, the CDR3 reads TGTGCCAGCAGTGTGGACAGGGGCGCCCGCCGGATCTCCGAGCAGTACTTC. Its protein is CASSVDRGARRISEQYF.